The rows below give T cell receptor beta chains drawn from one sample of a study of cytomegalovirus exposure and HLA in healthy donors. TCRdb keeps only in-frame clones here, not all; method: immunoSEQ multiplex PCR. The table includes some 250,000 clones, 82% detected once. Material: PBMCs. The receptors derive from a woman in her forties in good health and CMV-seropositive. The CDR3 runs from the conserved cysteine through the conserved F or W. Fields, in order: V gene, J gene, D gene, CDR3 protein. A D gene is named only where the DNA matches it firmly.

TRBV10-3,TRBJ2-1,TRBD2,CAISEQRGDYNEQFF
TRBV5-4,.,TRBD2,CASSLGGSGRAGNYEQYF
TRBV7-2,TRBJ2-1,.,CASSIDSNRQFF
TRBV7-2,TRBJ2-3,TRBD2,CASSTRPAAGGGTDTQYF
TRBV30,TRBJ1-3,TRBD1,CAWSEARGSFSSGNTIYF
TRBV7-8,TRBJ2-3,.,CASSPDLNTQYF
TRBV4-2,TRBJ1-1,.,CASSQGFRTATEAFF
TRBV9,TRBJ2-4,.,CASSEGTQINIQYF
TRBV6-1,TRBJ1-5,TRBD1,CASSGGTDSNQPQHF
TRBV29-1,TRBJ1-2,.,CSVEGAFYGYTF
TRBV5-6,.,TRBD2,CASSLGVGGRETQYF
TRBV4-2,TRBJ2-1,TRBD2,CASRAKLIPSGGDSNEQFF
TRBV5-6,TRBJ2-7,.,CASSLEDRRTYEQYF
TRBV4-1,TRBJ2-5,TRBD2,CASSQGGGRETQYF
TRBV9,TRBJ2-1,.,CASSRENSYNEQFF
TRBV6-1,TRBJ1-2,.,CASTAGSANYGYTF
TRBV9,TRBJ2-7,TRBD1,CASSVGDRGLYEQYF
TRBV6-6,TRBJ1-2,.,CASSQGNYGYTF
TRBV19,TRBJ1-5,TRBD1,CASSSTGGPHQPQHF
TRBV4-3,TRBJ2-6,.,CASSQSAASSGANVLTF
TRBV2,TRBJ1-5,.,CASSVGGSQPQHF
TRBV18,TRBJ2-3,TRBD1,CASSPQGAPTNTQYF
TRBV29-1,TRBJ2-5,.,CSVGSGVRDTQYF
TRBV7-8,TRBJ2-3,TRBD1,CASSLPGQTSTDTQYF
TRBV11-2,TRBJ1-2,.,CASSPGINYGYTF
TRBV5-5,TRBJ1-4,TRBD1,CASSLSPRGREKLFF
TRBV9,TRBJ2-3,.,CASSVGRGDTQYF
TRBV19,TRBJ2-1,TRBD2,CASSISGGAHNEQFF
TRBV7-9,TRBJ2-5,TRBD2,CASSLLAGRTLAVQETQYF
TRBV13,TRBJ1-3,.,CASRSKSAGNTIYF
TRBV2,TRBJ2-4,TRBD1,CASSEDRIAKNIQYF
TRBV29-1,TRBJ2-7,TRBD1,CSVRTGIHEQYF
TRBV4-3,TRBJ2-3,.,CASSQDSGKWTQYF
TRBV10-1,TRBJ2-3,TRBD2,CASSESTSGRTDTQYF
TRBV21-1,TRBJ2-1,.,CASLSANSINVDNEQFF
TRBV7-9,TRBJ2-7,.,CASSLQLELYF
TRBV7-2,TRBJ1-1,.,CASSFRGSTEAFF
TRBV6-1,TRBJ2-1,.,CASLVSGPYNEQFF
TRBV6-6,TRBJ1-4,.,CASSDDIGARKLFF
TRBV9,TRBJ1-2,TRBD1,CASSTGGYGYTF
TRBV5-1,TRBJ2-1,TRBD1,CASSWSGGSSYNEQFF
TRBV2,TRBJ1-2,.,CASSGLQGSRGYTF
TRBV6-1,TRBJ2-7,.,CAGSSSYRVYEQYF
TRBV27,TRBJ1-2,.,CASSPMDRPNYGYTF
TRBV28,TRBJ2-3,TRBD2,CASSGLAIFPDTQYF
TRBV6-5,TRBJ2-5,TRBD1,CASNLGQGRETQYF
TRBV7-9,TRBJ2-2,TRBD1,CASSPPPGQGTSTGELFF
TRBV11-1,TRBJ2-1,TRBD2,CASSLGLLFSEQFF
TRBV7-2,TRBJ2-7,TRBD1,CASSPRTGDYFEQYF
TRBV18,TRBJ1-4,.,CASSPPNHRVKDEKLFF
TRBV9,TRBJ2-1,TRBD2,CASSVGGTSPYNEQFF
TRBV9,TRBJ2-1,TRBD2,CASSPPGGLAGVGEQFF
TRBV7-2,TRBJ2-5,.,CASSLRRGQETQYF
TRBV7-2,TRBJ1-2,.,CASSPTGLPEDYGYTF
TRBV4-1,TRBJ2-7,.,CASSQIEGEQYF